This T cell receptor (beta chain) was captured in a study of metastatic and nonmetastatic thyroid tumors. As for the study in general: It was across blood and tumor or nodule tissue from malignant and benign thyroid patients that repertoires were compared.

Nobody among the patients had been given any treatment before thyroid surgery. Broader study findings: The study reportedly found significantly higher TCR beta diversity in malignant thyroid tumors than benign nodules, in blood and tumor.

Through MiXCR, TCRdb re-clonotyped the PCR reads. The data contain about 40,000 clones, about 10% of them singletons. In its sample, this clone was seen many times. What it binds is unknown. V was pared by 8 bases and J by 4 bases, with 15 bases between. Germline V gene lookup returns CDR1 LGHDT and CDR2 YNNKEL (reference sequence). The CDR3 length is 14 residues. The origin of this receptor is a female donor with papillary thyroid cancer or a benign thyroid nodule (not recorded which). Some clones in this sample may be carry-over from other donors' samples. The genes are TRBV3-1 and TRBJ2-1; the D is unclear. The sample taken for sequencing was blood. The CDR3 DNA follows: TGTGCCAGCTCGGGCGAGAGACGTTACAATGAGCAGTTCTTC. Encoded protein: CASSGERRYNEQFF.